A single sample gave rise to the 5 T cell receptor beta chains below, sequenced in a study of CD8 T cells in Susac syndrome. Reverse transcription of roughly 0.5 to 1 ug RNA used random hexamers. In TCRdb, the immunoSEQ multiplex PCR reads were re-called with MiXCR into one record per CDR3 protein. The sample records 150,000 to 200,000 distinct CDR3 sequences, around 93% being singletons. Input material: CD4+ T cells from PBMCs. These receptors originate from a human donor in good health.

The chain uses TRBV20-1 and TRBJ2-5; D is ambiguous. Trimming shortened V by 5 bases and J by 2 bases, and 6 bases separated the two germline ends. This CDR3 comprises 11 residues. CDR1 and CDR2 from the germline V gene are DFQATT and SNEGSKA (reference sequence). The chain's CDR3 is CSAEAQETQYF. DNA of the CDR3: TGCAGTGCTGAAGCACAAGAGACCCAGTACTTC.

The CDR3 is CASSPGTANTDTQYF. Written as DNA, the CDR3 is TGTGCCAGCTCCCCCGGGACCGCCAACACAGATACGCAGTATTTT. The gene calls are TRBV18 and TRBJ2-3; D could derive from TRBD1 or TRBD2 (5 bases each). V was pared by 6 bases and J by 2 bases, with 15 bases between. Germline V gene sequence: CDR1 KGHSH, CDR2 LQKENI. The CDR3 is 15 amino acids.

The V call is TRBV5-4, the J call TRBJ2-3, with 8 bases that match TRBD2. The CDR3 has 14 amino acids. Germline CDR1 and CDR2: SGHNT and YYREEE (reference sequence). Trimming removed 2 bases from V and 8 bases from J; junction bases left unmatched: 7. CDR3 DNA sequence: TGTGCCAGCAGCTTAGTCGGCGGGGGGACTACGCAGTATTTT. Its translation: CASSLVGGGTTQYF.

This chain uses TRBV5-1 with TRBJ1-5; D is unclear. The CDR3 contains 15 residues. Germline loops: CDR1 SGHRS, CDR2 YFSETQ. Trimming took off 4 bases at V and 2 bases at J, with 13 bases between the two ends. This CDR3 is CASSPQADGNQPQHF. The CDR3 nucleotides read TGCGCCAGCAGCCCCCAGGCCGACGGCAATCAGCCCCAGCATTTT.

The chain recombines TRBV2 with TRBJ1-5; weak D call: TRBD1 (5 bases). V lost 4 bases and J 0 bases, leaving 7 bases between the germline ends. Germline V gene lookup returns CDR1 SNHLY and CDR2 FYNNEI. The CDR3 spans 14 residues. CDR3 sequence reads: CASSGDGSNQPQHF. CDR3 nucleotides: TGTGCCAGCAGTGGGGACGGTAGCAATCAGCCCCAGCATTTT.